This TCR beta chain was documented in a study of response to subunit inactivated influenza vaccine. Study-wide results and caveats: Authors suggested seasonal influenza vaccinations each recruit few new T cells.

TCRdb reanalysed the RT-PCR reads using MiXCR and keeps one entry per CDR3 protein. In the table there are about 780,000 distinct CDR3 sequences, approximately 17% of which are singletons. The CDR3 spans 12 residues. The V end was cut by 5 bases, the J end by 13 bases, with 17 bases between. Germline values: CDR1 SGHTA, CDR2 FQGNSA. In regard to this clonotype: The antigen remains undetermined.

The sequencing here drew on PBMCs from blood, taken 5 days after vaccination. The TCR originated in a man aged 50 or older who received an inactivated influenza vaccine. J is TRBJ2-5 and V is TRBV7-2; weak D call: TRBD2 (6 bases). The CDR3 region is CASSAGLLRVYF. The CDR3 DNA reads as TGTGCCAGCAGCGCGGGACTTCTAAGGGTGTACTTC. Supplemented by reference TRBV7-2 and TRBJ2-5, the full variable domain reads GAGVSQSPSNKVTEKGKDVELRCDPISGHTALYWYRQSLGQGLEFLIYFQGNSAPDKSGLPSDRFSAERTGGSVSTLTIQRTQQEDSAVYLCASSAGLLRVYFGPGTRLLVL.